Listed below are T cell receptor beta chains from one sample, sequenced in a study of cytomegalovirus exposure and HLA in healthy donors. Measured with immunoSEQ multiplex PCR; TCRdb has only the in-frame clones, and not every one. Of some 150,000 clones listed, around 82% were seen once; the top ten hold about 10%. Sequencing was carried out using PBMCs. Every receptor here comes from a man aged 45-65 years in good health and CMV-seropositive. CDR3s include the opening cysteine and the closing phenylalanine or tryptophan. D genes are given only for firm matches. Clone size appears in some rows only: once, few, many, or a class for an expanded clone.

v_call: TRBV4-2; j_call: TRBJ2-3; d_call: TRBD2; clone_size: NA; cdr3_nt: TGTGCCAGCAGCCTCAAGTGGAGCGGGAGGGCCGTAATAGATACGCAGTATTTT; cdr3_aa: CASSLKWSGRAVIDTQYF
v_call: TRBV5-1; j_call: TRBJ1-1; d_call: NA; clone_size: many; cdr3_nt: TGCGCCAGCAGCGGCCGGGGCACTGAAGCTTTCTTT; cdr3_aa: CASSGRGTEAFF
v_call: TRBV5-1; j_call: TRBJ2-5; d_call: TRBD1; clone_size: NA; cdr3_nt: TGCGCCAGCAGTCCAGAGGGACAGGGGTACGAGACCCAGTACTTC; cdr3_aa: CASSPEGQGYETQYF
v_call: TRBV28; j_call: TRBJ2-3; d_call: NA; clone_size: NA; cdr3_nt: TGTGCCAGCAGTTTAAAGGGGGGCACAGATACGCAGTATTTT; cdr3_aa: CASSLKGGTDTQYF
v_call: TRBV9; j_call: TRBJ2-2; d_call: TRBD1; clone_size: NA; cdr3_nt: TGTGCCAGCAGCGTAGCAGGGGGCAGAACCGGGGAGCTGTTTTTT; cdr3_aa: CASSVAGGRTGELFF
v_call: TRBV28; j_call: TRBJ2-7; d_call: TRBD1; clone_size: NA; cdr3_nt: TGTGCCAGCAGTCGCGCCGGGACAGGGCAAGACGAGCAGTACTTC; cdr3_aa: CASSRAGTGQDEQYF
v_call: TRBV30; j_call: TRBJ2-7; d_call: NA; clone_size: NA; cdr3_nt: TGTGCCTGGACCACCGGGTTAACCTACGAGCAGTACTTC; cdr3_aa: CAWTTGLTYEQYF
v_call: TRBV29-1; j_call: TRBJ2-3; d_call: NA; clone_size: NA; cdr3_nt: TGCAGCGTTGAGGGGGGAATCGTCGGTGATACGCAGTATTTT; cdr3_aa: CSVEGGIVGDTQYF
v_call: TRBV18; j_call: TRBJ2-1; d_call: NA; clone_size: NA; cdr3_nt: TGTGCCAGCTCACCCAACGCCACCCCTGAGTCGCGGCAGTTCTTC; cdr3_aa: CASSPNATPESRQFF
v_call: TRBV19; j_call: TRBJ2-7; d_call: NA; clone_size: NA; cdr3_nt: TGTGCCAGTAGTCTAGCTCGGTTCTACGAGCAGTACTTC; cdr3_aa: CASSLARFYEQYF
v_call: TRBV11-2; j_call: TRBJ1-1; d_call: NA; clone_size: NA; cdr3_nt: TGTGCCAGCAGCCCCCAGACTGACACTGAAGCTTTCTTT; cdr3_aa: CASSPQTDTEAFF
v_call: TRBV19; j_call: TRBJ1-3; d_call: NA; clone_size: few; cdr3_nt: TGTGCCAGTAGTATCTTACGATCGGAGGGAAACACCATATATTTT; cdr3_aa: CASSILRSEGNTIYF
v_call: TRBV29-1; j_call: TRBJ2-1; d_call: TRBD1; clone_size: NA; cdr3_nt: TGCAGCGCCACGCAGGGGGCCGGGGAGCAGTTCTTC; cdr3_aa: CSATQGAGEQFF
v_call: TRBV7-9; j_call: TRBJ2-5; d_call: NA; clone_size: NA; cdr3_nt: TGTGCCAGCAGTAGGGCGGGGGCAGAGACCCAGTACTTC; cdr3_aa: CASSRAGAETQYF
v_call: TRBV7-2; j_call: TRBJ1-5; d_call: TRBD1; clone_size: NA; cdr3_nt: TGTGCCAGCAGTAGCATTTTAACAGGGGATAGCAATCAGCCCCAGCATTTT; cdr3_aa: CASSSILTGDSNQPQHF
v_call: TRBV5-8; j_call: TRBJ2-4; d_call: NA; clone_size: NA; cdr3_nt: TGTGCCAGCAGCGAGGACAGAAGTAAAAACATTCAGTACTTC; cdr3_aa: CASSEDRSKNIQYF
v_call: TRBV28; j_call: TRBJ1-2; d_call: NA; clone_size: NA; cdr3_nt: TGTGCCAGCAGTTGGGGGACACATGGCTACACCTTC; cdr3_aa: CASSWGTHGYTF
v_call: TRBV6-5; j_call: TRBJ1-6; d_call: TRBD1; clone_size: NA; cdr3_nt: TGTGCCAGCAGTTATACGACAGGGAATAATTCACCCCTCCACTTT; cdr3_aa: CASSYTTGNNSPLHF
v_call: TRBV6-6; j_call: TRBJ1-6; d_call: NA; clone_size: NA; cdr3_nt: TGTGCCAGCACCCTTCCCGGGGACACGGATAATTCACCCCTCCACTTT; cdr3_aa: CASTLPGDTDNSPLHF
v_call: TRBV28; j_call: TRBJ2-3; d_call: NA; clone_size: NA; cdr3_nt: TGTGCCAGCAGCTCCCCAAGCCGAGGCCCGGCATTAGATACGCAGTATTTT; cdr3_aa: CASSSPSRGPALDTQYF
v_call: TRBV28; j_call: TRBJ1-4; d_call: TRBD1; clone_size: NA; cdr3_nt: TGTGCCAGCAGTTTTGCAGCAGGGGGGAATAATGAAAAACTGTTTTTT; cdr3_aa: CASSFAAGGNNEKLFF
v_call: TRBV5-1; j_call: TRBJ1-4; d_call: NA; clone_size: NA; cdr3_nt: TGCGCCAGCAGCCCAAGGGGAGGGAACGAAAAACTGTTTTTT; cdr3_aa: CASSPRGGNEKLFF
v_call: TRBV18; j_call: TRBJ2-7; d_call: TRBD2; clone_size: NA; cdr3_nt: TGTGCCAGCTCACCACCGGCAACTAGCGGGATCGAGCAGTACTTC; cdr3_aa: CASSPPATSGIEQYF
v_call: TRBV7-9; j_call: TRBJ1-1; d_call: NA; clone_size: NA; cdr3_nt: TGTGCCAGCAGCTTCGGGGTCACTGAAGCTTTCTTT; cdr3_aa: CASSFGVTEAFF
v_call: TRBV15; j_call: TRBJ1-1; d_call: NA; clone_size: few; cdr3_nt: TGTGCCACCAGCAGAGATTACAGCGGGACTGAAGCTTTCTTT; cdr3_aa: CATSRDYSGTEAFF
v_call: TRBV9; j_call: TRBJ2-3; d_call: TRBD1; clone_size: NA; cdr3_nt: TGTGCCAGCAGCGTAGGAGAAGGGACAGGGGACTACACAGATACGCAGTATTTT; cdr3_aa: CASSVGEGTGDYTDTQYF
v_call: TRBV6-1; j_call: TRBJ2-3; d_call: TRBD2; clone_size: once; cdr3_nt: TGTGCCAGCTGGGGGGGAGGGCCAACAGATACGCAGTATTTT; cdr3_aa: CASWGGGPTDTQYF